These T cell receptor beta chains were read from a single sample in a study of CD8 T cells in Susac syndrome. TCRdb re-called the immunoSEQ multiplex PCR reads through MiXCR, storing one row per CDR3 protein. The sample contains 120,000 or so distinct CDR3 sequences, roughly 94% of which appear only once. Sequenced material: CD8+ T cells from PBMCs. The receptor source for this set is a human donor with Susac syndrome. Each CDR3 is given with its conserved first and last residue. Each record gives: clone size, J gene, D gene, V gene, CDR3 protein, CDR3 DNA. The D gene is left open where the match is weak. Size values are once, few and many counts, or a class for expanded clones, and some rows have none.

NA | TRBJ1-5 | NA | TRBV20-1 | CSARVSGPDISDQPQHF | TGCAGTGCTAGGGTCAGTGGGCCAGACATCTCTGACCAGCCCCAGCATTTT
NA | TRBJ1-5 | NA | TRBV20-1 | CSARDRGGVPQHF | TGCAGTGCTAGAGATCGGGGAGGGGTCCCCCAGCATTTT
NA | TRBJ2-6 | NA | TRBV29-1 | CSVGTGLGANVLTF | TGCAGCGTGGGGACTGGGCTCGGGGCCAACGTCCTGACTTTC
NA | TRBJ1-2 | NA | TRBV6-5 | CASSYSEHYGYTF | TGTGCCAGCAGTTACTCAGAGCACTATGGCTACACCTTC
NA | TRBJ1-2 | NA | TRBV9 | CASSGGGGYTF | TGTGCCAGCAGCGGAGGGGGAGGCTACACCTTC
NA | TRBJ2-7 | NA | TRBV4-1 | CASSQSLWDEQYF | TGCGCCAGCAGCCAATCTCTATGGGACGAGCAGTACTTC
NA | TRBJ1-1 | NA | TRBV7-6 | CASSLAQTGAEAFF | TGTGCCAGCAGCTTAGCTCAGACTGGGGCTGAAGCTTTCTTT
NA | TRBJ2-1 | NA | TRBV20-1 | CSARGTNTYNEQFF | TGCAGTGCGAGGGGGACAAACACTTACAATGAGCAGTTCTTC
NA | TRBJ1-6 | TRBD1 | TRBV9 | CASSASTGWDNSPLHF | TGTGCCAGCAGCGCGTCGACAGGGTGGGATAATTCACCCCTCCACTTT
NA | TRBJ2-7 | TRBD1 | TRBV5-1 | CASSLEGTGVNEQYF | TGCGCCAGCAGCTTGGAAGGGACAGGGGTCAACGAGCAGTACTTC
NA | TRBJ2-2 | NA | TRBV12-3/TRBV12-4 | CASSFPPFGGTGELFF | TGTGCCAGCAGTTTCCCGCCCTTTGGCGGCACCGGGGAGCTGTTTTTT
few | TRBJ2-7 | NA | TRBV5-6 | CASSLGASYEQYF | TGTGCCAGCAGCTTGGGGGCCTCCTACGAGCAGTACTTC
NA | TRBJ1-2 | TRBD1 | TRBV9 | CASSADRANYGYTF | TGTGCCAGCAGCGCCGACAGGGCTAACTATGGCTACACCTTC
NA | TRBJ2-2 | TRBD1 | TRBV7-9 | CASEGLGQGVTGELFF | TGTGCCAGCGAAGGTTTGGGACAGGGCGTTACCGGGGAGCTGTTTTTT
once | TRBJ2-4 | NA | TRBV14 | CASSPGTEGIQYF | TGTGCCAGCAGCCCGGGGACCGAGGGCATTCAGTACTTC
once | TRBJ1-1 | NA | TRBV5-1 | CASSPAVLSDTEAFF | TGCGCCAGCAGCCCGGCCGTGTTATCGGACACTGAAGCTTTCTTT
NA | TRBJ2-3 | TRBD2 | TRBV24-1 | CATSEGLAGAVTDTQYF | TGTGCCACCAGTGAAGGACTAGCGGGGGCAGTGACAGATACGCAGTATTTT
NA | TRBJ1-5 | NA | TRBV4-1 | CASSQDRGSNQPQHF | TGCGCCAGCAGCCAAGACAGGGGCAGCAATCAGCCCCAGCATTTT
NA | TRBJ2-6 | NA | TRBV7-3 | CASSLAGADTGANVLTF | TGTGCCAGCAGCTTAGCCGGGGCCGACACCGGGGCCAACGTCCTGACTTTC
NA | TRBJ2-5 | NA | TRBV4-1 | CASSQDEGAHETQYF | TGCGCCAGCAGCCAAGATGAAGGGGCCCACGAGACCCAGTACTTC
NA | TRBJ1-5 | NA | TRBV21-1 | CASSSPMDRDCNQPQHF | TGTGCCAGCAGCAGCCCCATGGACAGGGATTGCAATCAGCCCCAGCATTTT
NA | TRBJ2-3 | NA | TRBV9 | CASSVGAGGSTDTQYF | TGTGCCAGCAGCGTAGGGGCAGGGGGGAGCACAGATACGCAGTATTTT